This T cell receptor (beta chain) is from a study of blood T cell repertoires in COVID-19. Profiled with immunoSEQ multiplex PCR; TCRdb holds only in-frame clones, not every one. The table includes under 350,000 clones, 85% to 90% detected once. Germline trimming cut 10 bases from V and 4 bases from J; bases unmatched to any gene: 11. This CDR3 is 14 amino acids long. CDR1 and CDR2 from the germline V gene are LNHDA and SQIVND (reference sequence). The receptor was isolated from a man aged 25 to 40 who had recovered from COVID-19. The sequenced material came from PBMCs or T cells enriched from blood (not recorded which). This rearrangement joins TRBV19 to TRBJ2-7, with 9 bases matching TRBD1. The CDR3 nucleotides read TGTGCCATCACCAACAGGGGGCGCAAGTACGAGCAGTACTTC. Translation gives CAITNRGRKYEQYF.